This T cell receptor (beta chain) appears in the sequencing data of a study of coeliac disease. The overall study: Disease groups: newly diagnosed active, refractory type I, gluten-free-diet controlled.

The CDR3 extends over 13 amino acids. Germline assignment: CDR1 SGHDT and CDR2 YYEEEE. V was trimmed by 2 bases and J by 7 bases, leaving 10 bases between them. Cells were frozen in aliquots of about 500,000, and one aliquot per fraction was sequenced. The table came from immunoSEQ multiplex PCR; TCRdb's copy has only in-frame clones and leaves some out. The sample contains some 7,300 clones, roughly 60% of which appear only once. This receptor was obtained from a woman between 55 and 75 years old with active celiac disease. Sequencing used lamina propria lymphocytes from the gut. V gene TRBV5-6 combines with J gene TRBJ1-3; D is unresolved. CDR3 in amino acids: CASSFGVRNTIYF. Written as DNA, the CDR3 is TGTGCCAGCAGCTTCGGTGTGAGGAACACCATATATTTT.